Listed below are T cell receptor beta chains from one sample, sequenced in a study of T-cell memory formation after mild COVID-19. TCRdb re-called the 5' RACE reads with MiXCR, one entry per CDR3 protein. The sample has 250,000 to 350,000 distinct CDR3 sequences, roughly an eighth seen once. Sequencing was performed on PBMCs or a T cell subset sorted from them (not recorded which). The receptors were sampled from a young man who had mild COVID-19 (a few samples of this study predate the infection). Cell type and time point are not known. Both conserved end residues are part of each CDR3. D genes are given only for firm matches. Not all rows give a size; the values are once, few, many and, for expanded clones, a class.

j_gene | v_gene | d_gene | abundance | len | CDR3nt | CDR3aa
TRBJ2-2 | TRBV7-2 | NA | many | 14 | TGTGCCAGCAGCTTAGCAGGACCGACCGGGGAGCTGTTTTTT | CASSLAGPTGELFF
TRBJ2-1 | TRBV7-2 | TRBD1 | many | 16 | TGTGCCAGCAGCCCAACTTCAGGGGGCGGGGCGGGCGAGCAGTTCTTC | CASSPTSGGGAGEQFF
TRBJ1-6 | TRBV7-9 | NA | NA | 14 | TGTGCCAGCCGGCCGACGGAATATAATTCACCCCTCCACTTT | CASRPTEYNSPLHF
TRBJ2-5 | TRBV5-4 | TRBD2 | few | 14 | TGTGCCAGCAGCTCGGCGGGGGGCCCGGAGACCCAGTACTTC | CASSSAGGPETQYF
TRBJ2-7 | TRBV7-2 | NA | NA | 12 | TGTGCCAGCAGCTTAGCGCTCAACGAGCAGTACTTC | CASSLALNEQYF
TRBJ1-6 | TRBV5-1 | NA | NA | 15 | TGCGCCAGCAGCTTGGATGCGGGAGGGACCTCACCCCTCCACTTT | CASSLDAGGTSPLHF
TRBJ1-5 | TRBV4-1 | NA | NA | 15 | TGCGCCAGCAGCCAAGTCGGGCAGGGCGGACAGCCCCAGCATTTT | CASSQVGQGGQPQHF
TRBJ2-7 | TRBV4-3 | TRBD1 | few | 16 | TGCGCCAGCAGCCCGTCCGGGACAGGGAGGACCTACGAGCAGTACTTC | CASSPSGTGRTYEQYF
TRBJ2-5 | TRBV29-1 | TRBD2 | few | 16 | TGCAGCGTTGAACTCCTAGCGGGGGACGAGAGAGAGACCCAGTACTTC | CSVELLAGDERETQYF
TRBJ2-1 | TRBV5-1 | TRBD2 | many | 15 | TGCGCCAGCAGCTCCGGGACTAGCGGTTACAATGAGCAGTTCTTC | CASSSGTSGYNEQFF
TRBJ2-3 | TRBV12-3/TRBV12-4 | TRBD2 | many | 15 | TGTGCCACCGACCGAACTAGCGGCGGGGAGATACGACAGTATTTT | CATDRTSGGEIRQYF
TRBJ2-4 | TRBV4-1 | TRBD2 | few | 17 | TGCGCCAGCAGCCAAGGGACCCCCCGGGGGGGTGGAAACATTCAGTACTTC | CASSQGTPRGGGNIQYF
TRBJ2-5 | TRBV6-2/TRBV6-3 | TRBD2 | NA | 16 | TGTGCCAGCAGTTACGGGCTAGCGGGACCTCAAGAGACCCAGTACTTC | CASSYGLAGPQETQYF
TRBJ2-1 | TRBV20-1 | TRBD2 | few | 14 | TGCAGTGCTAGCAGAGCGGGGGGTCGCAATGAGCAGTTCTTC | CSASRAGGRNEQFF
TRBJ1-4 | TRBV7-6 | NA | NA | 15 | TGTGCCAGCAGCCCTAGCGCAGGTTCTAATGAAAAACTGTTTTTT | CASSPSAGSNEKLFF
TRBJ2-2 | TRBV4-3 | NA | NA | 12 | TGCGCCAGCAGCCAAAGATTTGGGGAGCTGTTTTTT | CASSQRFGELFF
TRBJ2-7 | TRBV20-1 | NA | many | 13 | TGCAGTGCTCGAGCCGGGACTCCAAGATCGGAGTACTTC | CSARAGTPRSEYF
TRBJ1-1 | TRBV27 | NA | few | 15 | TGTGCCAGCAGCTCTCGATTAACAGGGAACACTGAAGCTTTCTTT | CASSSRLTGNTEAFF
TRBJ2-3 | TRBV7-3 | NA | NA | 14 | TGTGCCAGCAGCTCGTTAGGGGTCGGGGATACGCAGTATTTT | CASSSLGVGDTQYF
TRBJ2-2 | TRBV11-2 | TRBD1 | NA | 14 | TGTGCCAGCAGCTGGACAGGGGGCACCGGGGAGCTGTTTTTT | CASSWTGGTGELFF
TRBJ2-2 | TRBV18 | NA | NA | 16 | TGTGCCAGCTCACCAAATATGGGGACTCGAACCGGGGAGCTGTTTTTT | CASSPNMGTRTGELFF
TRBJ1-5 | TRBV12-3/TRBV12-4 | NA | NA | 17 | TGTGCCAGCAGTTTCAGGGGTTTGGGTAGTGGCAATCAGCCCCAGCATTTT | CASSFRGLGSGNQPQHF
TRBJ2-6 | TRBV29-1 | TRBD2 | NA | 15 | TGCAGCGTTGAGGGAGGGACCCTTGGGGCCAACGTCCTGACTTTC | CSVEGGTLGANVLTF
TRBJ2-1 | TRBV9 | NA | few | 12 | TGTGCCAGCAGCCCCGCGTTCAATGAGCAGTTCTTC | CASSPAFNEQFF
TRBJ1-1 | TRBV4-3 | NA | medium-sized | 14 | TGCGCCAGCAGCCAATGGGCGAAGGACACTGAAGCTTTCTTT | CASSQWAKDTEAFF
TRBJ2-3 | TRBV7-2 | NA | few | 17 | TGTGCCAGCAGCTTTATAGGGGGGGCGAGATTCACAGATACGCAGTATTTT | CASSFIGGARFTDTQYF
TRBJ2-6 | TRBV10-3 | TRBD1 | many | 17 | TGTGCCATCAGTGGAGGGACAGCTAGCTCTGGGGCCAACGTCCTGACTTTC | CAISGGTASSGANVLTF
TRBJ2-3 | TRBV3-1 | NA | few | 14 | TGTGCCAGCAGCCAAGCGGGCGGGACGAATACGCAGTATTTT | CASSQAGGTNTQYF
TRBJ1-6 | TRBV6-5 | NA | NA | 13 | TGTGCCAGCAGTCCCAGGGGAGGTTCACCCCTCCACTTT | CASSPRGGSPLHF
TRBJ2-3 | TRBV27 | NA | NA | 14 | TGTGCCAGCAAGTCCGGGGGACACACAGATACGCAGTATTTT | CASKSGGHTDTQYF
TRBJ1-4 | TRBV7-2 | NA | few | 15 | TGTGCCAGCAGCCCTCAGTGGGGGGGCCGTGAAAAACTGTTTTTT | CASSPQWGGREKLFF
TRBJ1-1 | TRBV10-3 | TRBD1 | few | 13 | TGTGCCATCAGTGACCAGGGGGGAACTGAAGCTTTCTTT | CAISDQGGTEAFF
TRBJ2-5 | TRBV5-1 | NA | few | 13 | TGCGCCAGCAGCCCGGCGGCCCCCAGGCCCCAGTACTTC | CASSPAAPRPQYF
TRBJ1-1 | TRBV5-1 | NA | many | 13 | TGCGCCAGCAGCTGGGACGTTGGCACTGAAGCTTTCTTT | CASSWDVGTEAFF
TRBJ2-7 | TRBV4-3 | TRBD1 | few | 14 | TGCGCCAGCAGTCCCGACAGGGGTTTTTACGAGCAGTACTTC | CASSPDRGFYEQYF
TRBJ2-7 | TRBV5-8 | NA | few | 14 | TGTGCCAGCGGGTTAAGAGGGAACTCCTACGAGCAGTACTTC | CASGLRGNSYEQYF
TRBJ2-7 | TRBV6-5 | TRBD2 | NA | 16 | TGTGCCAGCAGTTACGACGCGGGGGGGGCCCCCTACGAGCAGTACTTC | CASSYDAGGAPYEQYF
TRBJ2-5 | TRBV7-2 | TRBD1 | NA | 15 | TGTGCCAGCAGCTCCGGACAGGGTGTGGGGGAGACCCAGTACTTC | CASSSGQGVGETQYF
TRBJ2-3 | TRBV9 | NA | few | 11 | TGTGCCAGCAGCGTAGGTTCTGTCCAGTATTTT | CASSVGSVQYF
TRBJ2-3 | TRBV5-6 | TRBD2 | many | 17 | TGTGCCAGCAGCCGCCTCGGAGCGGGGGGTGGCACAGATACGCAGTATTTT | CASSRLGAGGGTDTQYF
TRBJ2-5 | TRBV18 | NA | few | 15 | TGTGCCAGCTCACCACAGTCGGATACCCAAGAGACCCAGTACTTC | CASSPQSDTQETQYF
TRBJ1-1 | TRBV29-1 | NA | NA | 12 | TGCAGCGCCATGACAGCGAACACTGAAGCTTTCTTT | CSAMTANTEAFF
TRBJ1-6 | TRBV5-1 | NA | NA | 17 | TGCGCCAGCAGCTTGTACGCAGGGCCTAAACGGAATTCACCCCTCCACTTT | CASSLYAGPKRNSPLHF
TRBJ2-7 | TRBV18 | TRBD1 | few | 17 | TGTGCCAGCTCACCTCCTGGACGGGACAGCTTCTCCTACGAGCAGTACTTC | CASSPPGRDSFSYEQYF